Following are 13 T cell receptor beta chains from one sample sequenced in a study of CD8 T cells in ankylosing spondylitis. TCRdb reprocessed the 5' RACE reads with MiXCR, giving one entry per CDR3 protein. This table has approximately 250,000 distinct CDR3 sequences, more than 20% appearing once. The sequencing sample was made of blood, either unsorted or a sorted T cell fraction (not recorded which). These receptors were taken from a male donor with ankylosing spondylitis or in good health (not recorded which).

The chain couples TRBV20-1 to TRBJ2-3, with D unclear. The CDR3 consists of 13 residues. V gave up 0 bases and J gave up 7 bases, with 11 bases separating them. From germline, CDR1 is DFQATT and CDR2 SNEGSKA (reference sequence). The CDR3 loop reads CSARDLGGNTQYF. The CDR3 DNA sequence: TGCAGTGCTAGAGATCTCGGCGGTAATACGCAGTATTTT.

The gene calls are TRBV13 and TRBJ2-7; D is tentatively TRBD1 or TRBD2 (5 bases each). The V end was cut by 3 bases, the J end by 5 bases, with 11 bases between. CDR3 length: 13 amino acids. The germline gives CDR1 PRHDT, CDR2 FYEKMQ (reference sequence). The CDR3 DNA is TGTGCCAGCAGCTTGGGACGATTTGACGAGCAGTACTTC. This sequence encodes CASSLGRFDEQYF.

The sample holds a few counts of this clonotype. The chain carries TRBV20-1 and TRBJ2-3; 7 nucleotides match TRBD1. Germline assignment: CDR1 DFQATT and CDR2 SNEGSKA (reference sequence). Trimming at V came to 5 bases and at J to 1 base, leaving 9 bases not matched to a gene. CDR3 length equals 15 residues. CDR3 protein: CSAQEPTGGTDTQYF. CDR3 nucleotide sequence: TGCAGTGCTCAAGAACCTACAGGGGGCACAGATACGCAGTATTTT.

This clonotype has ten or more counts. This rearrangement joins TRBV25-1 to TRBJ1-2; weak D call: TRBD1 (5 bases). This CDR3 spans 12 amino acids. The ends were cut back, 5 bases at V and 14 bases at J, with 18 bases in the middle. In germline, CDR1 is MGHDK, CDR2 SYGVNS. The CDR3 nucleotides read TGTGCCAGCAGTCCATCCGGGGCTACCTTTACCTTC. Amino acid sequence: CASSPSGATFTF.

This clonotype was found many times. The V call is TRBV5-5, the J call TRBJ2-7; D remains ambiguous. This CDR3 is built from 14 residues. Looked up from germline, CDR1 is SGHKS and CDR2 is YYEKEE (reference sequence). V was trimmed by 2 bases and J by 1 base, leaving 10 bases between them. Here the CDR3 reads CASSFSPSSYEQYF. As DNA, the CDR3 is TGTGCCAGCAGCTTTAGCCCCTCATCCTACGAGCAGTACTTC.

The CDR3: CASSLEGLGQPQHF. CDR3 DNA sequence: TGTGCCAGCAGCCTTGAGGGGTTAGGACAGCCCCAGCATTTT. The J gene is TRBJ1-5, the V gene TRBV21-1; the table's D call, TRBD1, was not checked against the DNA. TRBV21-1 is an annotated pseudogene. CDR3 length: 14 amino acids.

This clonotype was seen more than once but under ten times. CDR3 DNA: TGTGCCAGCAGTAACCACAGGGCGTCCGAGCAGTACTTC. Translating it yields CASSNHRASEQYF. The gene calls are TRBV12-3 or TRBV12-4 and TRBJ2-7; TRBD1 is a possible D gene (6 bases). This CDR3 spans 13 amino acids. V gave up 5 bases and J gave up 6 bases, with 14 bases separating them.

The table lists this clonotype with a few counts. The chain's CDR3 is CAPCPRGRWLDTEAFF. DNA of the CDR3: TGTGCCCCCTGCCCACGGGGGCGTTGGTTAGACACTGAAGCTTTCTTT. This rearrangement joins TRBV19 to TRBJ1-1, with D possibly matching TRBD1 (6 bases). This CDR3 is 16 amino acids long. V lost 11 bases and J lost 3, with 25 bases in between. Germline V gives CDR1 LNHDA, CDR2 SQIVND (reference sequence).

The V call is TRBV12-3 or TRBV12-4, the J call TRBJ2-7; 10 nucleotides line up with TRBD1. The CDR3 extends over 15 amino acids. With V trimmed by 7 bases and J by 0 bases, 6 bases remained unmatched. CDR3 nucleotide sequence: TGTGCCAGCACCACGGGACAGGGGTCCTCCTACGAGCAGTACTTC. It encodes CASTTGQGSSYEQYF.

This clonotype was counted only a few times. This chain links TRBV20-1 with TRBJ1-2, with D uncertain. The CDR3 is made up of 14 amino acids. From germline, CDR1 is DFQATT and CDR2 SNEGSKA (reference sequence). V was shortened by 2 bases and J by 8 bases, with 18 bases between the two germline ends. The CDR3 DNA reads TGCAGTGCTAGAAACTCGGGTGCTCGGCGGGGCTACACCTTC. This translates into CSARNSGARRGYTF.

V usage is TRBV20-1 and J usage is TRBJ2-1; 9 bases agree with TRBD1. Germline V gives CDR1 DFQATT, CDR2 SNEGSKA (reference sequence). There are 15 residues in the CDR3. With 6 bases clipped from V and 4 bases from J, the junction kept 10 bases outside the gene matches. The CDR3 DNA is TGCAGTGCGATAATGGGGACAGGGAGTTACAATGAGCAGTTCTTC. Its translation is CSAIMGTGSYNEQFF.

This clonotype was counted at least ten times. J is TRBJ2-1 and V is TRBV12-3 or TRBV12-4; 11 positions agree with TRBD1. The CDR3 runs 15 residues. V lost 1 base and J lost 8; bases outside the gene matches: 4. The CDR3 spells CASSLGTGGGDEQFF. The CDR3 DNA reads as TGTGCCAGCAGTTTAGGGACAGGGGGCGGGGATGAGCAGTTCTTC.

With regard to this clonotype: A much larger clone sits a single nucleotide away, making a read error possible. The chain's CDR3 is CASSSKPKGYTF. The CDR3 DNA follows: TGTGCCAGCAGCTCAAAACCGAAGGGCTACACCTTC. The chain uses TRBV7-2 and TRBJ1-2; D call uncertain. V shed 4 bases and J shed 8 bases, with 11 bases lying between them. The CDR3 sequence is 12 residues long. Germline assignment: CDR1 SGHTA and CDR2 FQGNSA.